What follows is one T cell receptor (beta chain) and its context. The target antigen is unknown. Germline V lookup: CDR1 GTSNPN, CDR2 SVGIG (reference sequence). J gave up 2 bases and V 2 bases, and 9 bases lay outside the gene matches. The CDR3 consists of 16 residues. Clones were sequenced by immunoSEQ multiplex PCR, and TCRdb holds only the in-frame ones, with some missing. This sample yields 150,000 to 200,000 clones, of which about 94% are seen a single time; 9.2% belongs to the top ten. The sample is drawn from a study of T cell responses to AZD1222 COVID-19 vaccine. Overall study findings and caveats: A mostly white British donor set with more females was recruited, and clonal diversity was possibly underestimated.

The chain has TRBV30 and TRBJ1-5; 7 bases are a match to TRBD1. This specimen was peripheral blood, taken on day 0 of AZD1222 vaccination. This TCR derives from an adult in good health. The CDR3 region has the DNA TGTGCCTGGAGTCCGACAGGGAATTGGGGCAATCAGCCCCAGCATTTT. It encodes CAWSPTGNWGNQPQHF.